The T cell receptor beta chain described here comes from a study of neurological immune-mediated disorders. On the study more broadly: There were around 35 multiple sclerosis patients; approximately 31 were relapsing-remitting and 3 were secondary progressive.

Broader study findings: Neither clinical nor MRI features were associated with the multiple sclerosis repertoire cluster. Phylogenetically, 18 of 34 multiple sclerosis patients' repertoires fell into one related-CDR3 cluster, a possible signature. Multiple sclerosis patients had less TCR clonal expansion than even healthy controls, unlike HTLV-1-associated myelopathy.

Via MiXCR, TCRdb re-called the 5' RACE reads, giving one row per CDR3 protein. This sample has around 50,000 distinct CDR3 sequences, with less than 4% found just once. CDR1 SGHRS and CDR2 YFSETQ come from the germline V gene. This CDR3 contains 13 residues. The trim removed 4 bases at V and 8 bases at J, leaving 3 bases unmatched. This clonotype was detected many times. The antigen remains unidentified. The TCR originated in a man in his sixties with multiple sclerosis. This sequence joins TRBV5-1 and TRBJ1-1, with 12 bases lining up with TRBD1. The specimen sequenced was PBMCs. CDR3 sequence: CASSGGTGGEAFF. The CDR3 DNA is TGCGCCAGCAGCGGAGGGACAGGGGGCGAAGCTTTCTTT. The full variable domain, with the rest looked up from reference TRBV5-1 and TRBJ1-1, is KAGVTQTPRYLIKTRGQQVTLSCSPISGHRSVSWYQQTPGQGLQFLFEYFSETQRNKGNFPGRFSGRQFSNSRSEMNVSTLELGDSALYLCASSGGTGGEAFFGQGTRLTVV.